This entry features one TCR beta chain sequence. This specimen belongs to a study of blood T cell repertoires in COVID-19. Clones were read by immunoSEQ multiplex PCR, and TCRdb kept only the in-frame ones, dropping some. The sample lists under 300,000 clones, just over 90% seen once, with about 1.9% in the top ten. The CDR3 covers 16 residues. J was trimmed by 2 bases and V by 2 bases; bases with no gene match: 6. Germline loops: CDR1 SGHTA, CDR2 FQGNSA. The sequenced material came from PBMCs or T cells enriched from blood (not recorded which). The receptor comes from a woman aged 18-30 years who had recovered from COVID-19. V and J are TRBV7-2 and TRBJ1-3, with TRBD1 matching 7 bases. CDR3 sequence (DNA): TGTGCCAGCAGCTTAATGGGACAGAGAGCTGGAAACACCATATATTTT. It yields the protein CASSLMGQRAGNTIYF.